Presented here are 24 T cell receptor beta chains from one specimen sequenced in a study of T-cell memory formation after mild COVID-19. TCRdb itself ran the 5' RACE reads through MiXCR, one entry per CDR3 protein. There are about 420,000 distinct CDR3 sequences in the sample; more than 20% occur only once, and under 15% lies in the top ten. The sample taken for sequencing was PBMCs or a T cell subset sorted from them (not recorded which). The source is an adult woman who had mild COVID-19 (a few samples of this study predate the infection). Cell type and time point are not known.

The chain carries TRBV27 and TRBJ1-5, with D maybe TRBD1 (5 bases). Trimming took off 8 bases at V and 0 bases at J, with 17 bases between the two ends. CDR1 and CDR2 from the germline V gene are MNHEY and SMNVEV (reference sequence). The CDR3 loop spans 16 amino acids. This chain's CDR3 is CASRGTGGFSNQPQHF. The CDR3 DNA reads TGTGCCAGCCGGGGGACCGGAGGCTTTAGCAATCAGCCCCAGCATTTT.

This clonotype was found a few times. V gene TRBV12-3 or TRBV12-4 combines with J gene TRBJ2-6; TRBD2 might be the D (6 bases). V lost 6 bases and J 3 bases, leaving 21 bases between the germline ends. This CDR3 has 18 residues. As DNA, the CDR3 is TGTGCCAGCAGCTCGGGAGACTATCCCTGGGTTGGGGCCAACGTCCTGACTTTC. Its protein is CASSSGDYPWVGANVLTF.

The chain couples TRBV5-1 to TRBJ2-1; TRBD2 matches 8 bases. V lost 1 base, J lost 5 bases, and 8 bases stayed unmatched. In germline, CDR1 is SGHRS, CDR2 YFSETQ. There are 16 residues in the CDR3. The CDR3 is CASSLTPGGINNEQFF. CDR3 nucleotide sequence: TGCGCCAGCAGCTTGACCCCGGGAGGGATTAACAATGAGCAGTTCTTC.

This clonotype appeared a few times. The chain is built from TRBV6-5 and TRBJ2-2; D remains ambiguous. CDR3 length equals 14 residues. V was trimmed by 0 bases and J by 4 bases, leaving 6 bases between them. The germline CDR1 and CDR2 sequences are MNHEY and SVGAGI. In DNA, the CDR3 is TGTGCCAGCAGTTACTCAAGGTTCACCGGGGAGCTGTTTTTT. It is translated as CASSYSRFTGELFF.

The chain carries TRBV7-9 and TRBJ2-1; TRBD2 might be the D (6 bases). Germline values: CDR1 SEHNR, CDR2 FQNEAQ (reference sequence). CDR3 length equals 15 residues. The ends were cut back, 1 base at V and 2 bases at J, with 9 bases in the middle. The CDR3 here is CASSLGGVPYNEQFF. As DNA, the CDR3 is TGTGCCAGCAGCTTAGGCGGGGTTCCCTACAATGAGCAGTTCTTC.

In this sample, this clonotype turned up a few times. The chain joins TRBV2 to TRBJ1-5, with 8 bases matching TRBD1. CDR3 length: 15 amino acids. Per the germline V gene, CDR1 is SNHLY and CDR2 is FYNNEI. The trim removed 5 bases at V and 1 base at J, leaving 4 bases unmatched. CDR3 loop: CASSRDRGSNQPQHF. DNA for the CDR3: TGTGCCAGCAGTCGAGACAGGGGAAGCAATCAGCCCCAGCATTTT.

A few counts support this clonotype. This chain uses TRBV7-9 with TRBJ2-1, with 14 positions matching TRBD2. The germline V gene encodes CDR1 SEHNR and CDR2 FQNEAQ (reference sequence). Trimming cost V 6 bases and J 4 bases; bases outside gene matches: 5. The CDR3 is 16 residues long. CDR3 DNA sequence: TGTGCCAGCAGTTCGACTAGCGGGGGGGATTACAATGAGCAGTTCTTC. Its translation is CASSSTSGGDYNEQFF.

This clonotype was seen a few times. V gene TRBV24-1 combines with J gene TRBJ2-1; 10 bases are a match to TRBD2. The CDR3 is 15 residues long. Germline loops: CDR1 KGHDR, CDR2 SFDVKD. V lost 3 bases to trimming and J lost 6 bases; unmatched junction nucleotides: 4. The CDR3, as DNA: TGTGCCACCAGTGATATACTAGCGGGATCCAATGAGCAGTTCTTC. Its translation: CATSDILAGSNEQFF.

A few counts support this clonotype. The chain couples TRBV5-1 to TRBJ1-4; no definite D call. The germline gives CDR1 SGHRS, CDR2 YFSETQ. This CDR3 contains 14 residues. V dropped 0 bases and J dropped 8 bases, with 11 bases sitting between them. DNA for the CDR3: TGCGCCAGCAGCTTGGATCCCTCCGGAGAAAAACTGTTTTTT. This encodes CASSLDPSGEKLFF.

The sample holds a few counts of this clonotype. The genes are TRBV5-6 and TRBJ2-3; 10 bases fit TRBD2. Trimming at V came to 1 base and at J to 5 bases, leaving 4 bases not matched to a gene. Germline CDR1 SGHDT, CDR2 YYEEEE. CDR3 length: 15 amino acids. CDR3 region: CASSLSLAGEDTQYF. In DNA form, the CDR3 reads TGTGCCAGCAGCTTGAGTCTAGCGGGGGAAGATACGCAGTATTTT.

The CDR3, as DNA: TGTGCCAGCAGCCAGGGGACAGCCGGCACTGAAGCTTTCTTT. Protein product: CASSQGTAGTEAFF. The chain recombines TRBV7-2 with TRBJ1-1; 7 positions match TRBD1. Per germline, CDR1 SGHTA and CDR2 FQGNSA. With 5 bases clipped from V and 4 bases from J, the junction kept 7 bases outside the gene matches. The length of the CDR3 is 14 residues.

This clonotype is a singleton in its sample. The V and J genes are TRBV12-3 or TRBV12-4 and TRBJ1-2; the match to TRBD1 covers 8 bases. This CDR3 spans 15 amino acids. Germline trimming cut 5 bases from V and 0 bases from J; bases unmatched to any gene: 5. CDR3 bases: TGTGCCAGCAGTACTCAGACAGGGGCTAACTATGGCTACACCTTC. Amino acids: CASSTQTGANYGYTF.

This clonotype has a handful of counts. V is TRBV7-9 and J is TRBJ1-1; the D gene is possibly TRBD1 (6 bases). There are 14 residues in the CDR3. Per the germline V gene, CDR1 is SEHNR and CDR2 is FQNEAQ (reference sequence). The ends were cut back, 3 bases at V and 1 base at J, with 9 bases in the middle. CDR3: CASSLTGQNTEAFF. CDR3 bases: TGTGCCAGCAGCTTGACAGGACAGAACACTGAAGCTTTCTTT. The full variable domain, in which reference TRBV7-9 and TRBJ1-1 provide the parts outside the CDR3, is DTGVSQNPRHKITKRGQNVTFRCDPISEHNRLYWYRQTLGQGPEFLTYFQNEAQLEKSRLLSDRFSAERPKGSFSTLEIQRTEQGDSAMYLCASSLTGQNTEAFFGQGTRLTVV.

This clonotype was seen a handful of times. The chain has TRBV7-8 and TRBJ2-5; D remains ambiguous. CDR1 SGHVS and CDR2 FQNEAQ come from the germline V gene. V lost 7 bases and J 3 bases, leaving 15 bases between the germline ends. CDR3 size: 14 residues. DNA of the CDR3: TGTGCCAGCACACCATCCCGGTCTAAAGAGACCCAGTACTTC. It yields the protein CASTPSRSKETQYF.

This sequence joins TRBV6-5 and TRBJ1-2; D not certain. The germline V and J ends were trimmed by 7 bases and 6 bases, with 15 bases remaining between them. The length of the CDR3 is 13 residues. Germline values: CDR1 MNHEY, CDR2 SVGAGI. The CDR3 coding sequence is TGTGCCAGCACCCTAAACGGGTATCATGGCTACACCTTC. The encoded protein is CASTLNGYHGYTF.

This clonotype has more than one count but fewer than ten. The J gene is TRBJ2-1, the V gene TRBV7-2; 9 nucleotides line up with TRBD2. The CDR3 spans 17 residues. Germline V lookup: CDR1 SGHTA, CDR2 FQGNSA. Trimming cost V 1 base and J 9 bases; bases outside gene matches: 13. This CDR3 reads CASSLVTGGRVGFEQFF. DNA of the CDR3: TGTGCCAGCAGCTTAGTCACAGGCGGGAGGGTGGGTTTTGAGCAGTTCTTC.

The rearrangement links TRBV15 to TRBJ2-7; D might be TRBD1 (6 bases). Deletions cut 0 bases from V and 1 base from J, with 10 bases between. The CDR3 has 15 amino acids. Germline lookup yields CDR1 LNHNV and CDR2 YYDKDF (reference sequence). The CDR3 here is CATSRDSDRSYEQYV. The CDR3 coding sequence is TGTGCCACCAGCAGAGATTCGGACAGATCCTACGAGCAGTACGTC.

The chain carries TRBV12-3 or TRBV12-4 and TRBJ2-3; tentatively, D is TRBD1 (6 bases). The CDR3 has 13 amino acids. Trimming cost V 8 bases and J 3 bases, with 12 bases left between them. This chain's CDR3 is CASGTDRTDTQYF. DNA of the CDR3: TGTGCCAGCGGAACGGACAGAACAGATACGCAGTATTTT.

The rearrangement joins TRBV5-1 to TRBJ1-1; 7 bases align to TRBD1. Germline loops: CDR1 SGHRS, CDR2 YFSETQ. Losses at the gene ends were 0 bases for V and 0 bases for J; bases not matched to a gene: 5. The CDR3 sequence is 16 residues long. The DNA for the CDR3 is TGCGCCAGCAGCTTGGACGGGACAGTCATGAACACTGAAGCTTTCTTT. It codes for CASSLDGTVMNTEAFF.

In its sample, this clonotype was seen a few times. J is TRBJ2-3 and V is TRBV5-1, with 7 nucleotides matching TRBD2. CDR3 size: 15 residues. After removal of 1 base from V and 3 bases from J, the junction contained 5 bases not matched to a gene. The V gene's germline CDR1 is SGHRS and CDR2 YFSETQ. In DNA form, the CDR3 reads TGCGCCAGCAGCTTGCAGGGACTACCTACAGATACGCAGTATTTT. Translated: CASSLQGLPTDTQYF.

This chain connects TRBV2 to TRBJ2-7, with D hard to call. V lost 2 bases, J lost 0 bases, and 8 bases lay in between. Germline V lookup: CDR1 SNHLY, CDR2 FYNNEI. The CDR3 spans 14 residues. The chain's CDR3 is CASSESISSYEQYF. The CDR3 bases are TGTGCCAGCAGTGAATCCATTAGCTCCTACGAGCAGTACTTC.

The chain links TRBV12-3 or TRBV12-4 to TRBJ1-5, with 7 positions matching TRBD1. With V trimmed by 6 bases and J by 1 base, 9 bases remained unmatched. This CDR3 has 16 amino acids. CDR3 bases: TGTGCCAGCAGCCCCGGGACAGTACTAAGCAATCAGCCCCAGCATTTT. The encoded protein is CASSPGTVLSNQPQHF.

V usage is TRBV7-2 and J usage is TRBJ2-7; 12 bases are shared with TRBD2. The germline V gene encodes CDR1 SGHTA and CDR2 FQGNSA. This CDR3 comprises 15 residues. With 4 bases clipped from V and 5 bases from J, the junction kept 6 bases outside the gene matches. CDR3 in DNA: TGTGCCAGCAGCTACAAGACTAGCGGGAGCCACGAGCAGTACTTC. Its translation is CASSYKTSGSHEQYF.

This clonotype was recorded at least ten times. The chain combines TRBV5-1 with TRBJ2-7; the D gene is possibly TRBD2 (6 bases). CDR1 and CDR2 (germline): SGHRS, YFSETQ. Trimming removed 0 bases from V and 3 bases from J, with 10 bases in between. This CDR3 is 14 amino acids long. The CDR3 sequence is CASSLVGGNYEQYF. Written as DNA, the CDR3 is TGCGCCAGCAGCTTGGTTGGGGGGAACTACGAGCAGTACTTC. The complete variable domain, with remaining parts taken from reference TRBV5-1 and TRBJ2-7, reads KAGVTQTPRYLIKTRGQQVTLSCSPISGHRSVSWYQQTPGQGLQFLFEYFSETQRNKGNFPGRFSGRQFSNSRSEMNVSTLELGDSALYLCASSLVGGNYEQYFGPGTRLTVT.